The clone carrying this T cell receptor (beta chain) has just a few counts. Antigen specificity is unknown. Sequencing was performed with immunoSEQ multiplex PCR; in TCRdb, only in-frame clones are kept and a portion is missing. This table has 55,000 to 65,000 clones, 86% appearing once. This sample is drawn from a study of OX40 agonist ivuxolimab in advanced cancers. Study overall: Prior therapy, whether anti-PD-1, anti-PD-L1 or anti-CTLA-4, was allowed, and roughly 40% had some. The study's findings and limits: Expanded clones were, on average, more numerous in CD8+ T cells than in CD4+.

The CDR3 sequence is 13 residues long. V shed 3 bases and J shed 7 bases, with 7 bases lying between them. Germline CDR1 and CDR2: WNHNN and SYGVQD (reference sequence). The chain joins TRBV10-1 to TRBJ1-6; tentative D call: TRBD1 (5 bases). The sequence was obtained from an adult with an advanced solid tumor such as melanoma, head and neck, liver or kidney cancer. Specimen: CD4+ or CD8+ T cells sorted from blood, collected in a trial of the OX40 agonist ivuxolimab. The CDR3 DNA reads TGCGCCAGCAGTGACGGGACCAATTCACCCCTCCACTTT. Encoded protein: CASSDGTNSPLHF.